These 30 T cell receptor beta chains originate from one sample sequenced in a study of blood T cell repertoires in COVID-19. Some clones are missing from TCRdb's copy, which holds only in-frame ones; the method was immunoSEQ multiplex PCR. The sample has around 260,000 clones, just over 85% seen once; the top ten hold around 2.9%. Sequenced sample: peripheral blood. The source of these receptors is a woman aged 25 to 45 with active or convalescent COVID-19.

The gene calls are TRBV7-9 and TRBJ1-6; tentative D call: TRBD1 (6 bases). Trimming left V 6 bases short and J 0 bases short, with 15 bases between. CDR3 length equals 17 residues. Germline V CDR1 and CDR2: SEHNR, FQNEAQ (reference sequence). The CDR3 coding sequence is TGTGCCAGCAGTATCCTAACAGGGAGCTCCTATAATTCACCCCTCCACTTT. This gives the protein CASSILTGSSYNSPLHF.

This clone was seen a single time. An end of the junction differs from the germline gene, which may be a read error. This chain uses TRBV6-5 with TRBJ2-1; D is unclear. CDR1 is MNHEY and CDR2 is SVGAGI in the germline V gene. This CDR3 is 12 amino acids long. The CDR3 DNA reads TGTGCCAGCAGTGACTCGGCTCGTGAGCAGTTCTTC. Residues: CASSDSAREQFF.

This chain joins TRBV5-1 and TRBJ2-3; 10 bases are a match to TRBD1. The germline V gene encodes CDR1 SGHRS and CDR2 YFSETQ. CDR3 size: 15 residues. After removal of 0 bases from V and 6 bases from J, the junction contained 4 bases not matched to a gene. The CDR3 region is CASSLGQGAQDTQYF. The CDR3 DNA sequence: TGCGCCAGCAGCTTGGGACAGGGGGCGCAGGATACGCAGTATTTT.

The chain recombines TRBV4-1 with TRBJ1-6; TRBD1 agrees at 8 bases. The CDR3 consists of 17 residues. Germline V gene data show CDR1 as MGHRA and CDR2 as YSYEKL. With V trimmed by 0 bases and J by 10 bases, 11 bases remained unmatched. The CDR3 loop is CASSQDGGQGGRSPLHF. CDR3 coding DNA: TGCGCCAGCAGCCAAGACGGAGGACAGGGAGGGAGGTCACCCCTCCACTTT.

The CDR3 sequence is CASSSYTGTGGSGQPQHF. Written as DNA, the CDR3 is TGTGCCAGCAGTTCATACACCGGGACAGGGGGCTCTGGTCAGCCCCAGCATTTT. The rearrangement links TRBV28 to TRBJ1-5; the match to TRBD1 covers 12 bases. The CDR3 loop spans 18 amino acids. Germline values: CDR1 MDHEN, CDR2 SYDVKM. V was pared by 4 bases and J by 6 bases, with 13 bases of the junction left unmatched.

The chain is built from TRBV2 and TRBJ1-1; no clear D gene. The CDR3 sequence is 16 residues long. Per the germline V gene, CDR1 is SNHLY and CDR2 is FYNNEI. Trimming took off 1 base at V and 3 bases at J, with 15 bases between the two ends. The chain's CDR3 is CASSEETLGLYTEAFF. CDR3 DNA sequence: TGTGCCAGCAGTGAAGAGACTCTTGGCCTCTACACTGAAGCTTTCTTT.

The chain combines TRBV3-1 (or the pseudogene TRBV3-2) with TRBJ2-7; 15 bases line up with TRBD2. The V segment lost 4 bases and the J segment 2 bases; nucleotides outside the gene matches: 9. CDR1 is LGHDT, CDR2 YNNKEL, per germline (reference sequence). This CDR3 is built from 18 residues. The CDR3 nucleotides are TGTGCCAGCAGCCCCCGGACTAGCGGGGGGGCCCCAACCTACGAGCAGTACTTC. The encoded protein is CASSPRTSGGAPTYEQYF.

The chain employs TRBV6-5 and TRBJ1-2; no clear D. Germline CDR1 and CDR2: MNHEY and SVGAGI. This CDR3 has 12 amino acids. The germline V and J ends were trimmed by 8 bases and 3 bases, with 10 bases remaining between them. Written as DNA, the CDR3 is TGTGCCAGCGGTCTAGAGGACTATGGCTACACCTTC. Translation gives CASGLEDYGYTF.

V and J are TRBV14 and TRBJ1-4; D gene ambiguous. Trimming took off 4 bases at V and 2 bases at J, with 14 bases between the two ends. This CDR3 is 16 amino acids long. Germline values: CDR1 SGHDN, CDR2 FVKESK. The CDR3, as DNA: TGTGCCAGCAGCCCCGAAGCGGCAGCGACTAATGAAAAACTGTTTTTT. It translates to CASSPEAAATNEKLFF. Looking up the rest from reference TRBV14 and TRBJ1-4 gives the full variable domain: EAGVTQFPSHSVIEKGQTVTLRCDPISGHDNLYWYRRVMGKEIKFLLHFVKESKQDESGMPNNRFLAERTGGTYSTLKVQPAELEDSGVYFCASSPEAAATNEKLFFGSGTQLSVL.

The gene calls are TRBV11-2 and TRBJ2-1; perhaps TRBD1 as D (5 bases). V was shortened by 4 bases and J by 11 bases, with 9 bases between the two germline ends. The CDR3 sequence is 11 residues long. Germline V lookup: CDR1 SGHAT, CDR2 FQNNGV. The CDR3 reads CASSSQGKQFF. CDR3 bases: TGTGCCAGCAGCTCTCAGGGCAAGCAGTTCTTC.

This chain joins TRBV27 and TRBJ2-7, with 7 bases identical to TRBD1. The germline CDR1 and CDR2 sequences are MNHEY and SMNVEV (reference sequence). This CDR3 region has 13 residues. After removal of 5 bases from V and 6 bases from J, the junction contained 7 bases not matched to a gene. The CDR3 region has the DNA TGTGCCAGCAGTCTCACAGGGGCCACCGAGCAGTACTTC. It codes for CASSLTGATEQYF.

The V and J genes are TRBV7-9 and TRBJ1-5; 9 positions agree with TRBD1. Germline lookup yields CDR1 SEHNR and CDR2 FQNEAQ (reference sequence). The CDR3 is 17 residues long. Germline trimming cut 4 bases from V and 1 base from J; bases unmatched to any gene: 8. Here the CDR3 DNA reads TGTGCCAGCAGCTCCTCTTTACAGGGGGCAAGCAATCAGCCCCAGCATTTT. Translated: CASSSSLQGASNQPQHF.

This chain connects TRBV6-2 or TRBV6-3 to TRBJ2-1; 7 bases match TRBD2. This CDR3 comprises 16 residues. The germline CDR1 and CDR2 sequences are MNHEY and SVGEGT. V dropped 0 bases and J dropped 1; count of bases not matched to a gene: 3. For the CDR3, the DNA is TGTGCCAGCAGTTACTCGGCGGGGGATTCCTACAATGAGCAGTTCTTC. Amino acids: CASSYSAGDSYNEQFF.

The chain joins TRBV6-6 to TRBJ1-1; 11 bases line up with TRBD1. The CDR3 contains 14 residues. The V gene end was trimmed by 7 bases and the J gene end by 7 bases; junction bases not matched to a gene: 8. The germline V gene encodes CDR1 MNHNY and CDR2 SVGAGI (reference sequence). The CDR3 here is CASNLGQGAGEAFF. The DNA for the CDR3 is TGTGCCAGCAACCTAGGACAGGGGGCGGGTGAAGCTTTCTTT.

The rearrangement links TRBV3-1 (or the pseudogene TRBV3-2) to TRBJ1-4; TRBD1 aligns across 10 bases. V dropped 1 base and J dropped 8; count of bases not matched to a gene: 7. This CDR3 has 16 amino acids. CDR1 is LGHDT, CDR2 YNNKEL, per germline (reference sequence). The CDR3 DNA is TGTGCCAGCAGCCAAGGGACAGGGGGGGAAGGGGAAAAACTGTTTTTT. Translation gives CASSQGTGGEGEKLFF.

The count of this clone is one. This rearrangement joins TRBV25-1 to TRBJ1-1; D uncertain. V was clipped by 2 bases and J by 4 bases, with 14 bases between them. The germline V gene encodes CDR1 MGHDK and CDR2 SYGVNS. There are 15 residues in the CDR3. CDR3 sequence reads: CASSERGPAGTEAFF. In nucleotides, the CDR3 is TGTGCCAGCAGTGAACGGGGTCCCGCGGGCACTGAAGCTTTCTTT.

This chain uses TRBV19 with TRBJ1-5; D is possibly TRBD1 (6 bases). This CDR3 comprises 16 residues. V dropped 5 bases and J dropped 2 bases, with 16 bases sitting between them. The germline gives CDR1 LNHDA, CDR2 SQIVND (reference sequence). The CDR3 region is CASSPSRGWGNQPQHF. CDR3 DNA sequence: TGTGCCAGTAGTCCCTCCAGGGGTTGGGGCAATCAGCCCCAGCATTTT.

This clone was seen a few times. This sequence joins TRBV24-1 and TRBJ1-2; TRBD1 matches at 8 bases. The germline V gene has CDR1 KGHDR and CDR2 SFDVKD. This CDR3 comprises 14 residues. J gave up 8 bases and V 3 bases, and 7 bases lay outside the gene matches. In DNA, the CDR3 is TGTGCCACCAGTGATCCCGGACAGGGTAGGGGCTACACCTTC. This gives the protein CATSDPGQGRGYTF.

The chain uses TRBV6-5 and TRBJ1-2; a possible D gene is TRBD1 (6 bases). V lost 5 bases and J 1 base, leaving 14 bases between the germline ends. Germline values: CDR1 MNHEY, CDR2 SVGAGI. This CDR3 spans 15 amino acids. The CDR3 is CASSPTGMGNYGYTF. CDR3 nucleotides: TGTGCCAGCAGTCCAACAGGGATGGGTAACTATGGCTACACCTTC.

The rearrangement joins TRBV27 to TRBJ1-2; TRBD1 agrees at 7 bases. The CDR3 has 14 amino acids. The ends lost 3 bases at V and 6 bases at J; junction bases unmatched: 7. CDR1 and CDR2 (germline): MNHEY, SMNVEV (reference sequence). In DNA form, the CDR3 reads TGTGCCAGCAGTTTGGGCAGGGGGATCAATGGCTACACCTTC. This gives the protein CASSLGRGINGYTF.

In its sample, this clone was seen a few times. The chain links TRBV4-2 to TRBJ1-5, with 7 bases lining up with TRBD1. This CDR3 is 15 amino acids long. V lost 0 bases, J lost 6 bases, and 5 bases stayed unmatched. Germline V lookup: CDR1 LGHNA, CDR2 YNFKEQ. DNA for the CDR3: TGTGCCAGCAGCCAAGACTACAGGGGTTTTCAGCCCCAGCATTTT. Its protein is CASSQDYRGFQPQHF.

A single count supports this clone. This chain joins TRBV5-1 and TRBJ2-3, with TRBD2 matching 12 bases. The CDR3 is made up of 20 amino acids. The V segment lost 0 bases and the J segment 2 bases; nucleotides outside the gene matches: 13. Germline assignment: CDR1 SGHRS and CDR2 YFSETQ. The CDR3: CASSLVTSGGRQTITDTQYF. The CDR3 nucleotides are TGCGCCAGCAGCTTGGTGACTAGCGGGGGCCGACAGACAATCACAGATACGCAGTATTTT.

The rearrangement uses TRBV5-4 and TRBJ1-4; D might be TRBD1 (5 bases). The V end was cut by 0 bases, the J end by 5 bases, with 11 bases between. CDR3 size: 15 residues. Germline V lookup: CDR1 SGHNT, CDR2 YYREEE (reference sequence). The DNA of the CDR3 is TGTGCCAGCAGCTTGGCCGGGGCGGGGAATGAAAAACTGTTTTTT. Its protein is CASSLAGAGNEKLFF. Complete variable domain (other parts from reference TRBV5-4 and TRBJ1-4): ETGVTQSPTHLIKTRGQQVTLRCSSQSGHNTVSWYQQALGQGPQFIFQYYREEENGRGNFPPRFSGLQFPNYSSELNVNALELDDSALYLCASSLAGAGNEKLFFGSGTQLSVL.

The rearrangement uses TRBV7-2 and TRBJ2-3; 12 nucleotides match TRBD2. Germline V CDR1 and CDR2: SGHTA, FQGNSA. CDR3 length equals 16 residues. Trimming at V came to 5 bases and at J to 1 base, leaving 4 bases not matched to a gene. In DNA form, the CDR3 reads TGTGCCAGCAGCACCCGGACTAGCGGGGGCACAGATACGCAGTATTTT. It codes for CASSTRTSGGTDTQYF.

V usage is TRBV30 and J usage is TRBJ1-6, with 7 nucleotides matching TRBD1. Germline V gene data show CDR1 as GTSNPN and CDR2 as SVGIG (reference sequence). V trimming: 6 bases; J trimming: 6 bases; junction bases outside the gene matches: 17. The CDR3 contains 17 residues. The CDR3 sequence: CACPYGGQGVFNSPLHF. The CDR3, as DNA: TGTGCCTGTCCCTACGGCGGGCAGGGGGTTTTTAATTCACCCCTCCACTTT.

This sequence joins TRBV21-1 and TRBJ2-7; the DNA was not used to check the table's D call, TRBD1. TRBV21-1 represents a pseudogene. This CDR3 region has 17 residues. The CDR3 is CASSKPYFQGVVYEQYF. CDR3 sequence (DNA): TGTGCCAGCAGCAAGCCCTATTTTCAGGGGGTTGTCTACGAGCAGTACTTC.

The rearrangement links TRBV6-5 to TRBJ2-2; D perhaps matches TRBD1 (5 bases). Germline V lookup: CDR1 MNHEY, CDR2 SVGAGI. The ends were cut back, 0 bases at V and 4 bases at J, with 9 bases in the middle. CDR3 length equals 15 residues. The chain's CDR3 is CASSYSGAVTGELFF. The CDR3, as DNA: TGTGCCAGCAGTTACTCAGGGGCGGTCACCGGGGAGCTGTTTTTT.

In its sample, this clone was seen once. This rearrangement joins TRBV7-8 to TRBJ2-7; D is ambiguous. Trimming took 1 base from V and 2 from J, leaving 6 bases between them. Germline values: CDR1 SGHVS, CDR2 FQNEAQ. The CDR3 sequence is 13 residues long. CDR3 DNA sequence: TGTGCCAGCAGCTTAGAGACAACCTACGAGCAGTACTTC. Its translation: CASSLETTYEQYF.

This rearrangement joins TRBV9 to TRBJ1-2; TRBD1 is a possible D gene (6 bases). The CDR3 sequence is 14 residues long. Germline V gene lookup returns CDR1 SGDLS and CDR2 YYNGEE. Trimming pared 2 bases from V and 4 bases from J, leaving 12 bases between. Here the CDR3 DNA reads TGTGCCAGCAGCGTTTTTGGGGGCAGCTATGGCTACACCTTC. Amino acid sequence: CASSVFGGSYGYTF.

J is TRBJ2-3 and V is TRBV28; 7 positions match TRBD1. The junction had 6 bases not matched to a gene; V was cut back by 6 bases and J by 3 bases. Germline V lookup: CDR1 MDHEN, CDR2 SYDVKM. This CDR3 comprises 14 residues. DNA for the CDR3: TGTGCCAGCAGCCAAGGGGGCCGAACAGATACGCAGTATTTT. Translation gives CASSQGGRTDTQYF.